The rows below give T cell receptor beta chains drawn from one sample of a study of identical twins. MiXCR, applied by TCRdb to the 5' RACE reads, yields one record per CDR3 protein. The sample has 700,000 or so distinct CDR3 sequences; under 9% are singletons. The sample was also reused in another study, on yellow fever vaccine responses in identical twins.

Sequencing input: PBMCs. The receptor source for this set is a woman younger than 30 in good health. CDR3s include the opening cysteine and the closing phenylalanine or tryptophan. D genes are given only for firm matches. For some rows the clone size is stated as once, few or many, or as a class when expanded; others skip it.

j_call v_call d_call clone_size cdr3_nt cdr3_aa
TRBJ1-1 TRBV3-1 - - TGTGCCAGCAGCCAACTTACATGGAACACTGAAGCTTTCTTT CASSQLTWNTEAFF
TRBJ2-1 TRBV7-3 - few TGTGCCAGCAGCGCAGTAGCAGGCAATGAGCAGTTCTTC CASSAVAGNEQFF
TRBJ2-1 TRBV7-9 - - TGTGCCAGCAGCCACCCGGACATCTCCTACAATGAGCAGTTCTTC CASSHPDISYNEQFF
TRBJ2-1 TRBV7-2 TRBD1 few TGTGCCAGCAGCCTAGATGGGACAGGGGTCCACAATGAGCAGTTCTTC CASSLDGTGVHNEQFF
TRBJ2-7 TRBV19 - - TGTGCCAGTAGTGCGGGGGCCGCGACCTACGAGCAGTACTTC CASSAGAATYEQYF
TRBJ1-5 TRBV6-1 TRBD1 few TGTGCCAGCAGACAGGGGGGAGACAATCAGCCCCAGCATTTT CASRQGGDNQPQHF
TRBJ2-3 TRBV4-2 TRBD2 - TGTGCCAGCAGCCAATTATGGGGGACTAGCGGGAGGACAGATACGCAGTATTTT CASSQLWGTSGRTDTQYF
TRBJ2-6 TRBV4-3 TRBD2 few TGCGCCAGCAGCCTGGAGCTAGCGGGAAAGAGTTCTGGGGCCAACGTCCTGACTTTC CASSLELAGKSSGANVLTF
TRBJ2-6 TRBV6-5 - many TGTGCCAGCAGTTACCAGGGGGGCAGCTCTGGGGCCAACGTCCTGACTTTC CASSYQGGSSGANVLTF
TRBJ1-5 TRBV6-2/TRBV6-3 - few TGTGCCAGTACAGGGATGGGCAATCAGCCCCAGCATTTT CASTGMGNQPQHF
TRBJ1-5 TRBV29-1 - few TGCAGCGTTGTTTGGGGGAGCAATCAGCCCCAGCATTTT CSVVWGSNQPQHF
TRBJ2-1 TRBV20-1 - many TGCAGTGCCCACCTCCTTAGGGATAGCTCCTACAATGAGCAGTTCTTC CSAHLLRDSSYNEQFF
TRBJ1-1 TRBV9 TRBD1 few TGTGCCAGCAGCGACCCGGACAGGGGTTGGACTGAAGCTTTCTTT CASSDPDRGWTEAFF
TRBJ1-2 TRBV12-3/TRBV12-4 - many TGTGCCAGCAGCCCCGACCGAGGCGGGTATTTTGGCTACACCTTC CASSPDRGGYFGYTF
TRBJ2-4 TRBV6-1 - few TGTGCCAGCAGTGAGCCCAACATTCAGTACTTC CASSEPNIQYF
TRBJ1-1 TRBV3-1 - few TGTGCCAGCAGCCCAGACGGCCGGGAGACTGAAGCTTTCTTT CASSPDGRETEAFF
TRBJ2-2 TRBV7-9 TRBD1 few TGTGCCAGCAGCCCCGGGACAGGGGTTGGGGAGCTGTTTTTT CASSPGTGVGELFF
TRBJ1-2 TRBV5-1 TRBD1 few TGCGCCAGCAGCTTGGTTACAGGGGATACTAACTATGGCTACACCTTC CASSLVTGDTNYGYTF
TRBJ2-1 TRBV4-3 - - TGCGCCAGCAGCCTCGTCGTGAACTCCTACAATGAGCAGTTCTTC CASSLVVNSYNEQFF
TRBJ2-3 TRBV24-1 - few TGTGCCACCAGTGATTCCTACAGGGAGGGCACAGATACGCAGTATTTT CATSDSYREGTDTQYF
TRBJ2-2 TRBV12-3/TRBV12-4 - many TGTGCCGGAACAAACCCCAACACCGGGGAGCTGTTTTTT CAGTNPNTGELFF
TRBJ2-7 TRBV10-3 TRBD1 - TGTGCCATCAGGGCCGGGACAGGGGGTATCTACGAGCAGTACTTC CAIRAGTGGIYEQYF
TRBJ2-7 TRBV6-1 TRBD1 - TGTGCCAGCGACGGTTGGACAGGGGAGTCCTACGAGCAGTACTTC CASDGWTGESYEQYF
TRBJ2-2 TRBV7-9 - - TGTGCCAGCAGCTTAGGGGCAGGGGCCACCGGGGAGCTGTTTTTT CASSLGAGATGELFF
TRBJ2-7 TRBV7-9 TRBD1 - TGTGCCAGCAGCCCCACAAGACCGGGACAGGGGCACGAGCAGTACTTC CASSPTRPGQGHEQYF
TRBJ2-3 TRBV5-1 TRBD2 few TGCGCCAGCACCCGGGCGGGACTAGACGCAGATACGCAGTATTTT CASTRAGLDADTQYF
TRBJ2-2 TRBV6-4 - - TGTGCCAGCAGTGACGGGGGTCACACCGGGGAGCTGTTTTTT CASSDGGHTGELFF
TRBJ2-3 TRBV29-1 - many TGCAGCGTTGAGACAGACACAGATACGCAGTATTTT CSVETDTDTQYF
TRBJ1-6 TRBV12-3/TRBV12-4 - few TGTGCCAGCAGTGCCCAGAGGCGGGGAGAATCACCCCTCCACTTT CASSAQRRGESPLHF
TRBJ2-3 TRBV20-1 TRBD2 - TGCAGTGCTAGAGATGTGGTAGCGGGCACGCAGTATTTT CSARDVVAGTQYF
TRBJ2-7 TRBV5-1 TRBD1 few TGCGCCAGCAGCTTGCGGACAGGGGGCGATTTGTACGAGCAGTACTTC CASSLRTGGDLYEQYF
TRBJ2-1 TRBV7-9 - - TGTGCCAGCAGCCGACAGGTTGAGCAGTTCTTC CASSRQVEQFF
TRBJ1-1 TRBV4-3 - - TGCGCCAGCAGCCAAGATGGCACCCTGAACACTGAAGCTTTCTTT CASSQDGTLNTEAFF
TRBJ1-2 TRBV7-9 - few TGTGCCAGTAGTACAGCAACTAACTATGGCTACACCTTC CASSTATNYGYTF
TRBJ2-7 TRBV6-1 - few TGTGCCAGCAGTGAAGGCTTCTTCGAGCAGTACTTC CASSEGFFEQYF
TRBJ1-2 TRBV7-9 - - TGTGCCAGCAGTCAAGCGGGTCAAGGATATGGCTACACCTTC CASSQAGQGYGYTF
TRBJ2-3 TRBV6-2/TRBV6-3 TRBD2 few TGTGCCAGCATGAGTAGCGGGGCATTCACAGATACGCAGTATTTT CASMSSGAFTDTQYF
TRBJ2-1 TRBV28 - - TGTGCCAGCAGTTTATACGGGGTAGCCTCCTACAATGAGCAGTTCTTC CASSLYGVASYNEQFF
TRBJ2-2 TRBV24-1 TRBD2 few TGTGCCACAGGCTGGGGCACTAGCGGGAGTGGGGAGCTGTTTTTT CATGWGTSGSGELFF
TRBJ2-7 TRBV3-1 TRBD1 - TGTGCCAGCAGCCGGGACAGGGTCTCCCAGCACGAGCAGTACTTC CASSRDRVSQHEQYF
TRBJ1-1 TRBV20-1 - - TGCAGTGCTACCGGGGACACCAACACTGAAGCTTTCTTT CSATGDTNTEAFF
TRBJ2-3 TRBV2 - few TGTGCCAGCATCCCTTGGGGGATTAACACAGATACGCAGTATTTT CASIPWGINTDTQYF
TRBJ2-2 TRBV5-1 - - TGCGCCAGCAGCTTGGGGTTATATGGGACGGAAGCGAACACCGGGGAGCTGTTTTTT CASSLGLYGTEANTGELFF
TRBJ2-3 TRBV15 - - TGTGCCACCAGCAGAGGAAGTGGTATAACTAGCACAGATACGCAGTATTTT CATSRGSGITSTDTQYF
TRBJ2-5 TRBV29-1 TRBD1 many TGCAGCGTTGAGGACAGGGCCTCAGTGACCCAGTACTTC CSVEDRASVTQYF
TRBJ2-3 TRBV9 - once TGTGCCAGCAGCGTAGAAGGGGAAGATACGCAGTATTTT CASSVEGEDTQYF
TRBJ2-7 TRBV11-1 TRBD2 few TGTGCCAGCAGCTCTACCTTCGGGACTAGGACCCACGAGCAGTACTTC CASSSTFGTRTHEQYF
TRBJ2-3 TRBV29-1 - many TGCAGCGTTGAAGATGGTCGGGCCACAGATACGCAGTATTTT CSVEDGRATDTQYF
TRBJ2-6 TRBV6-2/TRBV6-3 - - TGTGCCAGCAGTTACATGACGGCTAATGGGGCCAACGTCCTGACTTTC CASSYMTANGANVLTF
TRBJ2-3 TRBV7-7 TRBD2 few TGTGCTAGCAGCACCTCTAGCGGGAGCACAGATACGCAGTATTTT CASSTSSGSTDTQYF
TRBJ2-7 TRBV15 - - TGTGCCACCAGCGAAGGACAGCTTCCCTACGAGCAGTACTTC CATSEGQLPYEQYF
TRBJ1-5 TRBV6-1 - - TGTGCCAGCAAGGGCGGGCAGGTCGGTCAGCCCCAGCATTTT CASKGGQVGQPQHF
TRBJ2-3 TRBV7-2 - few TGTGCCAGCAGCTCTACTATGGGAGATACGCAGTATTTT CASSSTMGDTQYF
TRBJ2-7 TRBV6-1 TRBD1 - TGTGCCAGCAGGAGCGACAGGGTGGCCTACGAGCAGTACTTC CASRSDRVAYEQYF
TRBJ2-1 TRBV12-3/TRBV12-4 - many TGTGCCAGCAGCCGCTACCGGGACCGACGGTTTGATGAGCAGTTCTTC CASSRYRDRRFDEQFF
TRBJ2-7 TRBV13 TRBD1 - TGTGCCAGCAGTCCCCGTAGGGGGCTCAACCTAAACTACGAGCAGTACTTC CASSPRRGLNLNYEQYF
TRBJ2-7 TRBV20-1 - many TGCAGTGCCCTCGGGGGAGCCGACGAGCAGTACTTC CSALGGADEQYF